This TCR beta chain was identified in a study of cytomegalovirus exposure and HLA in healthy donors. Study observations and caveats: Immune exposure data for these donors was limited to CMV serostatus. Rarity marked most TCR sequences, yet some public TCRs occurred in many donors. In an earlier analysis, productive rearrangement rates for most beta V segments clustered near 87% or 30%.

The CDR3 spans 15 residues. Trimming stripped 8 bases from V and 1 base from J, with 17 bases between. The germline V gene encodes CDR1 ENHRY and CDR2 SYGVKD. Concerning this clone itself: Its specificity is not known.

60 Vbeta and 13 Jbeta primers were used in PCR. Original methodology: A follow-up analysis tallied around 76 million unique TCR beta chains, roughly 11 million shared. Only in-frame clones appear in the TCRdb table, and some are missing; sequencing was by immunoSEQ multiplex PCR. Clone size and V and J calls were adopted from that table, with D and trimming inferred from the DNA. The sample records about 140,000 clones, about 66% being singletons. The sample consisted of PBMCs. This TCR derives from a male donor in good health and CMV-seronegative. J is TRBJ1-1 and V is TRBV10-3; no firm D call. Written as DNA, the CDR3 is TGTGCCATCTCCTCACAGAGCATGGGGAACACTGAAGCTTTCTTT. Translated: CAISSQSMGNTEAFF.